This T cell receptor (beta chain) was identified in a study of blood T cell repertoires in COVID-19. Study information: The study drew acute and convalescent COVID-19 samples from the United States, Italy and Spain. T cells, B-cell-depleted T cells, or PBMCs supplied cDNA or gDNA.

Seattle's cohort entered during active infection and was followed longitudinally. The authors' processing: Nucleated cell number was recorded as an estimate derived from reference gene primer amplification. Libraries were prepared by immunoSEQ multiplex PCR; TCRdb keeps only in-frame clonotypes and omits some of them. Clone size and the V and J calls come from that table; the DNA yielded D and trimming. The sample gives under 550,000 clones, around 90% of which show up once; 0.65% to 1% is in the top ten. This clone appeared once. Sequenced: peripheral blood. This TCR derives from a man aged 18 to 30 with COVID-19, enrolled during active disease.

CDR3 nucleotides: TGCGCCAGCAGTGCGGGACAACAAGAGACCCAGTACTTC. The encoded protein is CASSAGQQETQYF. The chain joins TRBV10-1 to TRBJ2-5, with TRBD1 as a possible D gene (6 bases). V gave up 4 bases and J gave up 2 bases, with 8 bases separating them. CDR3 length: 13 amino acids. The V gene's germline CDR1 is WNHNN and CDR2 SYGVQD (reference sequence).